The entry below gives a single TCR beta chain sequence along with its context. Primers used in a second PCR of roughly 6 to 12 cycles were a sample-barcoded 5' primer and a J-beta primer mix. Each CDR3 protein is one row after TCRdb ran MiXCR on the 5' RACE reads. The sample lists 1,800,000 or so distinct CDR3 sequences; around 40% were seen once. The sample comes from a study of blood T cells in healthy people across ages. The sequence was obtained from a human donor in good health. The specimen sequenced was blood.

The CDR3 DNA sequence: TGTGCCAGCAGCTTAACACGCGAGGGACCCTATGGCTACACCTTC. It is translated as CASSLTREGPYGYTF. This chain connects TRBV7-6 to TRBJ1-2; D perhaps matches TRBD1 (5 bases). The germline gives CDR1 SGHVS, CDR2 FNYEAQ. V was trimmed by 2 bases and J by 4 bases, leaving 14 bases between them. The CDR3 has 15 amino acids.